This T cell receptor (beta chain) derives from a study of monozygotic twins with inflammatory bowel disease. Study-wide findings and caveats: Immunosuppressive treatments were not uniform, and this may have added variability to patient repertoires.

With respect to this clonotype: Its antigen is unknown.

From its re-call of the 5' RACE reads, TCRdb lists each CDR3 protein once, without DNA. Here the sample table reports under 150,000 distinct CDR3 sequences. This CDR3 has 13 residues. CDR1 is KGHDR and CDR2 is SFDVKD in the germline V gene. The sample consisted of blood. This clonotype was sampled from a human donor with ulcerative colitis or Crohn's disease, or a healthy co-twin of an affected twin (not recorded which). V is TRBV24-1 and J is TRBJ1-3. The CDR3 here is CATSDLSGNTIYF.